What follows describes a single TCR beta chain. As yet, its antigen is unknown. Clones were read by immunoSEQ multiplex PCR, and TCRdb kept only the in-frame ones, dropping some. The sample gives roughly 99,000 clones, roughly 92% of which show up once; 0.069% is in the top ten. The data stem from a study of graft-versus-host responses after intestinal transplantation. Germline loops: CDR1 SGHNT, CDR2 YENEEA. V shed 1 base, J shed 4 bases, and the junction held 8 bases outside the gene matches. The CDR3 runs to 17 residues. Overall study results and limits: Early after transplant, HvG clones declined as circulating GvH clones peaked.

This clonotype was obtained from a human donor who was the organ donor for an intestinal transplant. This material consisted of unstimulated CD8+ T cells sorted from spleen or lymph node cells, taken before transplant. This chain uses TRBV11-3 with TRBJ2-7; 12 bases map to TRBD2. In DNA, the CDR3 is TGTGCCAGCAGCTTAGGACTAGCGGGGGCCGGTAGGTACGAGCAGTACTTC. It encodes CASSLGLAGAGRYEQYF.